These 29 T cell receptor beta chains were sequenced from one sample in a study of beta chain features in type 1 diabetes. The study reverse transcribed the entire isolated RNA, so it sequenced expressed TCRB transcripts. TCRdb's copy holds only in-frame clones and misses some; the assay was immunoSEQ multiplex PCR. The sample carries 850,000 to 900,000 clones, 17% recorded once. The sample taken for sequencing was naive CD4+ T cells from blood. Source of these receptors: a woman under 30 in good health.

The chain links TRBV21-1 to TRBJ2-7; the table's D call TRBD1 went unverified against the DNA. TRBV21-1 is an annotated pseudogene. The CDR3 sequence is 16 residues long. This CDR3 is CASNIPRTGLSYEQYF. The CDR3 DNA is TGTGCCAGCAACATCCCCCGGACAGGGTTGTCCTACGAGCAGTACTTC.

The V and J genes are TRBV7-9 and TRBJ1-1, with 9 bases matching TRBD1. Per the germline V gene, CDR1 is SEHNR and CDR2 is FQNEAQ (reference sequence). V shed 4 bases, J shed 7 bases, and the junction held 7 bases outside the gene matches. This CDR3 is built from 14 residues. The CDR3 region is CASSSYRGRSEAFF. The CDR3 region has the DNA TGTGCCAGCAGCTCATACAGGGGGCGTAGTGAAGCTTTCTTT.

The J gene is TRBJ2-1, the V gene TRBV25-1; TRBD2 matches at 11 bases. V was pared by 3 bases and J by 4 bases, with 8 bases of the junction left unmatched. Germline V lookup: CDR1 MGHDK, CDR2 SYGVNS. The CDR3 spans 17 residues. The CDR3 region is CASSESPSGRLYNEQFF. The CDR3 DNA follows: TGTGCCAGCAGTGAGTCCCCTAGCGGGAGGCTATACAATGAGCAGTTCTTC. Full variable domain (rest looked up from reference TRBV25-1 and TRBJ2-1): EADIYQTPRYLVIGTGKKITLECSQTMGHDKMYWYQQDPGMELHLIHYSYGVNSTEKGDLSSESTVSRIRTEHFPLTLESARPSHTSQYLCASSESPSGRLYNEQFFGPGTRLTVL.

This rearrangement joins TRBV5-1 to TRBJ2-7; TRBD1 is a possible D gene (6 bases). Trimming pared 0 bases from V and 3 bases from J, leaving 16 bases between. The CDR3 totals 16 residues. From germline, CDR1 is SGHRS and CDR2 YFSETQ. The CDR3 DNA reads TGCGCCAGCAGCTTGGGATTGGGGACACCTGACTACGAGCAGTACTTC. It is translated as CASSLGLGTPDYEQYF.

This clone was seen a handful of times. V usage is TRBV2 and J usage is TRBJ1-1; D call uncertain. CDR1 is SNHLY, CDR2 FYNNEI, per germline. The CDR3 sequence is 13 residues long. Trimming removed 3 bases from V and 4 bases from J, with 9 bases in between. The CDR3 here is CASSDMVGTEAFF. The CDR3 DNA is TGTGCCAGCAGTGACATGGTGGGCACTGAAGCTTTCTTT. Filled out from reference TRBV2 and TRBJ1-1, the complete variable domain reads EPEVTQTPSHQVTQMGQEVILRCVPISNHLYFYWYRQILGQKVEFLVSFYNNEISEKSEIFDDQFSVERPDGSNFTLKIRSTKLEDSAMYFCASSDMVGTEAFFGQGTRLTVV.

The table lists this clone with a few counts. The rearrangement uses TRBV7-3 and TRBJ2-4; D is unresolved. V lost 3 bases and J 7 bases, leaving 10 bases between the germline ends. Germline V gene data show CDR1 as SGHTA and CDR2 as FQGTGA. This CDR3 comprises 13 residues. The CDR3 reads CASSLGSGNIQYF. Here the CDR3 DNA reads TGTGCCAGCAGCTTGGGCAGTGGGAACATTCAGTACTTC.

This clone has more than one count but fewer than ten. The chain uses TRBV14 and TRBJ2-1; possibly TRBD1 or TRBD2 for D (5 bases each). The germline V gene has CDR1 SGHDN and CDR2 FVKESK. Trimming took off 2 bases at V and 12 bases at J, with 20 bases between the two ends. The CDR3 is made up of 15 amino acids. CDR3 coding DNA: TGTGCCAGCAGCCAAACCGGGACCTACCCCCTCGGGCAGTTCTTC. Encoded protein: CASSQTGTYPLGQFF.

This clone has more than one count but fewer than ten. V gene TRBV29-1 combines with J gene TRBJ2-5, with 7 bases lining up with TRBD2. The J call is uncertain, as TRBJ2-7 better fits the DNA end. Germline assignment: CDR1 SQVTM and CDR2 ANQGSEA. CDR3 size: 13 residues. The CDR3 nucleotides are TGCAGCGTTGGTCTGGGCGGGAGTGGCGAGCAGTACTTC. It specifies CSVGLGGSGEQYF.

The table lists this clone with many counts. V is TRBV14 and J is TRBJ2-1, with a weak D call TRBD2 (5 bases). Between the trimmed V and J ends, which lost 5 bases and 0 bases, there was a span of 14 bases. The CDR3 has 16 amino acids. Germline-derived CDR1 and CDR2 are SGHDN and FVKESK. CDR3: CASSGPRGRSYNEQFF. In nucleotides, the CDR3 is TGTGCCAGCAGCGGCCCCCGAGGGCGCTCCTACAATGAGCAGTTCTTC.

V is TRBV5-4 and J is TRBJ2-1; TRBD2 is a possible D gene (5 bases). The V and J ends lost 0 bases and 10 bases respectively, with 8 bases between them. The CDR3 runs to 12 residues. The germline V gene has CDR1 SGHNT and CDR2 YYREEE (reference sequence). Here the CDR3 reads CASSLGGQEQFF. CDR3 sequence (DNA): TGTGCCAGCAGCTTGGGAGGGCAGGAGCAGTTCTTC. The variable domain in full, with the rest retrieved from reference TRBV5-4 and TRBJ2-1, is ETGVTQSPTHLIKTRGQQVTLRCSSQSGHNTVSWYQQALGQGPQFIFQYYREEENGRGNFPPRFSGLQFPNYSSELNVNALELDDSALYLCASSLGGQEQFFGPGTRLTVL.

On this clone itself: This may arise from a read error, as a much more abundant clone is one base away. The chain combines TRBV6-6 with TRBJ2-1, with D unresolved. CDR3 size: 12 residues. V was pared by 8 bases and J by 0 bases, with 5 bases between. Germline V CDR1 and CDR2: MNHNY, SVGAGI (reference sequence). The CDR3: CASGRSYNEQFF. CDR3 DNA: TGTGCCAGCGGGCGCTCCTACAATGAGCAGTTCTTC.

The chain links TRBV19 to TRBJ2-2; 9 bases line up with TRBD1. This CDR3 contains 16 residues. The V gene end was trimmed by 4 bases and the J gene end by 5 bases; junction bases not matched to a gene: 8. Looked up from germline, CDR1 is LNHDA and CDR2 is SQIVND (reference sequence). The CDR3 DNA reads TGTGCCAGTAGTAGGGGACAGGGTGTTCGTACCGGGGAGCTGTTTTTT. Amino acids: CASSRGQGVRTGELFF.

The chain recombines TRBV7-2 with TRBJ2-1, with D perhaps matching TRBD2 (5 bases). In germline, CDR1 is SGHTA, CDR2 FQGNSA. V was cut by 1 base and J by 0 bases, with 10 bases left in between. The CDR3 covers 16 residues. The CDR3 region has the DNA TGTGCCAGCAGCTTAGTAGGCAGCGGCTCCTACAATGAGCAGTTCTTC. This sequence encodes CASSLVGSGSYNEQFF.

This clone was recorded a few times. The chain recombines TRBV14 with TRBJ2-2; TRBD2 aligns across 8 bases. CDR3 length equals 16 residues. The germline gives CDR1 SGHDN, CDR2 FVKESK. The ends lost 4 bases at V and 1 base at J; junction bases unmatched: 5. The CDR3 protein is CASSLLAGRNTGELFF. DNA of the CDR3: TGTGCCAGCAGCCTGTTAGCGGGACGGAACACCGGGGAGCTGTTTTTT.

The chain carries TRBV5-1 and TRBJ2-5; 9 positions agree with TRBD2. Trimming took 5 bases from V and 2 from J; bases not matched to a gene: 1. Germline V lookup: CDR1 SGHRS, CDR2 YFSETQ. The CDR3 has 13 residues. The CDR3 loop is CASRLAGQETQYF. The CDR3 bases are TGCGCCAGCAGGCTAGCGGGACAAGAGACCCAGTACTTC.

This clone was counted only a few times. The chain combines TRBV7-3 with TRBJ2-3, with TRBD2 identical over 10 bases. V gave up 4 bases and J gave up 6 bases; unmatched junction bases: 13. This CDR3 spans 17 amino acids. CDR1 SGHTA and CDR2 FQGTGA come from the germline V gene. The CDR3 sequence is CASSSAPGLAFSDTQYF. The CDR3 coding sequence is TGTGCCAGCAGCTCGGCACCGGGACTAGCGTTTTCGGATACGCAGTATTTT.

V is TRBV5-1 and J is TRBJ2-1; possible D gene TRBD2, 6 bases. The V and J ends lost 2 bases and 7 bases respectively, with 16 bases between them. The CDR3 loop spans 15 amino acids. Germline CDR1 reads SGHRS; CDR2 reads YFSETQ. The CDR3 reads CASSFFGGSNNEQFF. CDR3 DNA: TGCGCCAGCAGCTTCTTTGGGGGGAGTAATAATGAGCAGTTCTTC.

The chain combines TRBV19 with TRBJ1-3; D ambiguous. This CDR3 has 13 amino acids. The V gene's germline CDR1 is LNHDA and CDR2 SQIVND (reference sequence). V gave up 5 bases and J gave up 0 bases, with 5 bases separating them. The CDR3 region is CASSLVSGNTIYF. In nucleotides, the CDR3 is TGTGCCAGTAGTCTCGTCTCTGGAAACACCATATATTTT.

This clone was observed once. The chain carries TRBV6-5 and TRBJ2-4; 8 bases are a match to TRBD2. Germline assignment: CDR1 MNHEY and CDR2 SVGAGI. The trim removed 6 bases at V and 1 base at J, leaving 5 bases unmatched. The CDR3 length is 15 residues. Here the CDR3 reads CASRLSGNAKNIQYF. The CDR3 nucleotides read TGTGCCAGCAGACTTAGCGGGAATGCCAAAAACATTCAGTACTTC.

With regard to this clone: The junction and the germline gene differ at one end; a read error may be behind it. The CDR3 here is CAISEGHAKNIQYF. DNA for the CDR3: TGTGCCATCAGTGAGGGACATGCCAAAAACATTCAGTACTTC. The chain employs TRBV6-5 and TRBJ2-4; D might be TRBD1 (6 bases). Germline CDR1 MNHEY, CDR2 SVGAGI. CDR3 length: 14 residues.

The J gene is TRBJ2-7, the V gene TRBV10-1, with 7 positions matching TRBD2. The CDR3 has 13 amino acids. Germline values: CDR1 WNHNN, CDR2 SYGVQD (reference sequence). V gave up 5 bases and J gave up 7 bases; unmatched junction bases: 8. CDR3 sequence reads: CASSRWASGEQYF. In DNA, the CDR3 is TGCGCCAGCAGTCGATGGGCTAGCGGAGAGCAGTACTTC.

In its sample, this clone was seen a few times. Distinct nucleotide sequences in the sample also encode this CDR3. The chain is built from TRBV7-2 and TRBJ2-7, with D uncertain. Trimming left V 1 base short and J 2 bases short, with 6 bases between. Germline V gives CDR1 SGHTA, CDR2 FQGNSA. CDR3 size: 13 residues. CDR3 nucleotides: TGTGCCAGCAGCTTAGAAGCCACCTACGAGCAGTACTTC. Translating it yields CASSLEATYEQYF.

This clone was picked up a small number of times. The CDR3 nucleotides read TGTGCCAGTAGTATTTCATCATCAGTTGGTGAAAAACTGTTTTTT. Amino acids: CASSISSSVGEKLFF. This rearrangement joins TRBV19 to TRBJ1-4; D not resolved. The CDR3 contains 15 residues. Trimming took 3 bases from V and 7 from J, leaving 15 bases between them. Germline V CDR1 and CDR2: LNHDA, SQIVND (reference sequence).

This clone was observed a few times. The V and J genes are TRBV7-2 and TRBJ2-7; D is unclear. Per the germline V gene, CDR1 is SGHTA and CDR2 is FQGNSA. V shed 5 bases and J shed 7 bases, with 12 bases lying between them. This CDR3 region has 12 residues. As DNA, the CDR3 is TGTGCCAGCAGCGCCTTCCAGGAAGAGCAGTACTTC. It translates to CASSAFQEEQYF. Filled out from reference TRBV7-2 and TRBJ2-7, the complete variable domain reads GAGVSQSPSNKVTEKGKDVELRCDPISGHTALYWYRQSLGQGLEFLIYFQGNSAPDKSGLPSDRFSAERTGGSVSTLTIQRTQQEDSAVYLCASSAFQEEQYFGPGTRLTVT.

This sequence joins TRBV28 and TRBJ2-5; the match to TRBD2 covers 11 bases. This CDR3 spans 13 amino acids. Germline CDR1 MDHEN, CDR2 SYDVKM. V gave up 7 bases and J gave up 5 bases; unmatched junction bases: 3. The CDR3 DNA sequence: TGTGCCAGCACCGTAGCGGGAGGGGAGACCCAGTACTTC. Residues: CASTVAGGETQYF.

This clone was seen a handful of times. The CDR3 nucleotides read TGTGCCAGCAGCTTACCGGGACTAGCTAGCACAGATACGCAGTATTTT. This translates into CASSLPGLASTDTQYF. The chain is built from TRBV5-6 and TRBJ2-3; 9 nucleotides agree with TRBD2. V shed 2 bases and J 0 bases; nucleotides not matched to a gene: 4. The germline gives CDR1 SGHDT, CDR2 YYEEEE. This CDR3 has 16 amino acids.

For this clone: Within the sample, other DNA sequences also encode this same CDR3. The V call is TRBV18, the J call TRBJ2-5; D unresolved. The V end lost 6 bases, the J end lost 2 bases, and 4 bases lay between the germline ends. The CDR3 covers 11 residues. Germline V gene lookup returns CDR1 KGHSH and CDR2 LQKENI. The CDR3 reads CASSPQETQYF. CDR3 DNA: TGTGCCAGCTCCCCTCAAGAGACCCAGTACTTC.

This clone appeared a few times. This sequence joins TRBV9 and TRBJ2-3; D remains unclear. V gave up 2 bases and J gave up 8 bases, with 18 bases separating them. CDR3 length equals 15 residues. Germline CDR1 SGDLS, CDR2 YYNGEE. The CDR3 here is CASSVNSASWGTQYF. The CDR3 coding sequence is TGTGCCAGCAGCGTTAACTCGGCTAGTTGGGGTACGCAGTATTTT.

The chain carries TRBV9 and TRBJ2-3, with D hard to call. V gave up 2 bases and J gave up 2 bases, with 12 bases separating them. The CDR3 runs 15 residues. The germline V gene encodes CDR1 SGDLS and CDR2 YYNGEE. CDR3 sequence reads: CASSVGRWNTDTQYF. The CDR3 DNA reads TGTGCCAGCAGCGTCGGACGGTGGAACACAGATACGCAGTATTTT. Together with reference TRBV9 and TRBJ2-3, the CDR3 gives the full variable domain: DSGVTQTPKHLITATGQRVTLRCSPRSGDLSVYWYQQSLDQGLQFLIQYYNGEERAKGNILERFSAQQFPDLHSELNLSSLELGDSALYFCASSVGRWNTDTQYFGPGTRLTVL.